This TCR beta chain was sequenced during a study of T-cell memory formation after mild COVID-19. Looking at the study overall: Clusters were largely donor specific.

Findings and limits, study-wide: CD8+ contracting clones occupied EMRA, while CD4+ ones occupied mainly CM and EM. Some clones that responded were present in memory (sampled pre-infection), which suggests cross-reactive memory joined.

Points on this clonotype: Its target is not known.

The germline V gene encodes CDR1 KGHSH and CDR2 LQKENI. The CDR3 extends over 14 amino acids. V lost 3 bases to trimming and J lost 5 bases; unmatched junction nucleotides: 4. TCRdb re-analysed the 5' RACE reads in MiXCR, keeping a single row per CDR3 protein. The table records approximately 250,000 distinct CDR3 sequences, 15% of them present only once. Sequenced input: PBMCs or a T cell subset sorted from them (not recorded which). The clonotype comes from an adult woman who had mild COVID-19 (a few samples of this study predate the infection). Cell type and time point are not known. The J gene is TRBJ2-3, the V gene TRBV18; TRBD2 aligns across 8 bases. Here the CDR3 DNA reads TGTGCCAGCTCACCGACTAGCGTGGAAGATACGCAGTATTTT. It yields the protein CASSPTSVEDTQYF.